This T cell receptor (beta chain) was obtained from a study of cytomegalovirus exposure and HLA in healthy donors. The study's findings and limits: Researchers counted around 180 TCR beta chains as cytomegalovirus-associated.

Regarding this clone: As yet, its antigen is unknown.

It was with 60 Vbeta and 13 Jbeta primers that the PCR ran. Profiled with immunoSEQ multiplex PCR; TCRdb holds only in-frame clones, not every one. The table shows fewer than 250,000 clones, with around 86% occurring only once. The length of the CDR3 is 14 residues. Germline CDR1 SGHDT, CDR2 YYEEEE. V lost 2 bases and J 0 bases, leaving 9 bases between the germline ends. The V gene is TRBV5-6, the J gene TRBJ2-7; a possible D gene is TRBD2 (6 bases). This TCR was sampled from a woman under 30 in good health and CMV-seronegative. Sequencing was carried out using PBMCs. The CDR3 DNA reads as TGTGCCAGCAGCTTTACGGGGGACTCCTACGAGCAGTACTTC. Residues: CASSFTGDSYEQYF.